These 29 T cell receptor beta chains share one sample of origin, sequenced in a study of shared clonotypes between healthy human individuals. Profiled with immunoSEQ multiplex PCR; TCRdb holds only in-frame clones, not every one. The sample has about 480,000 clones, 75% to 85% seen once. Material: PBMCs. Receptors were obtained from a woman in her thirties or forties in good health. Some clones in this sample may be carry-over from other donors' samples.

The chain links TRBV19 to TRBJ2-1, with 9 nucleotides matching TRBD1. Germline CDR1 LNHDA, CDR2 SQIVND (reference sequence). Trimming cost V 3 bases and J 4 bases; bases outside gene matches: 7. CDR3 size: 16 residues. The CDR3 spells CASSIPGTGYYNEQFF. For the CDR3, the DNA is TGTGCCAGTAGTATCCCAGGGACAGGGTATTACAATGAGCAGTTCTTC.

This sequence joins TRBV27 and TRBJ1-2; tentative D call: TRBD1 (6 bases). V shed 2 bases and J shed 4 bases, with 17 bases lying between them. The CDR3 consists of 16 residues. Germline V gene data show CDR1 as MNHEY and CDR2 as SMNVEV (reference sequence). This CDR3 is CASSLIKQGTRYGYTF. CDR3 coding DNA: TGTGCCAGCAGTTTAATAAAACAGGGAACTCGCTATGGCTACACCTTC.

The chain has TRBV27 and TRBJ2-7, with D perhaps TRBD1 (6 bases). The CDR3 length is 13 residues. The germline V gene has CDR1 MNHEY and CDR2 SMNVEV (reference sequence). Trimming removed 3 bases from V and 3 bases from J, with 9 bases in between. The CDR3 region is CASSFRGGYEQYF. In DNA form, the CDR3 reads TGTGCCAGCAGTTTCAGGGGCGGCTACGAGCAGTACTTC.

This clone was seen many times. Other DNA sequences in the same sample also yield this CDR3. This chain joins TRBV2 and TRBJ1-2; 11 positions agree with TRBD1. The CDR3 length is 15 residues. Germline lookup yields CDR1 SNHLY and CDR2 FYNNEI. With V trimmed by 2 bases and J by 4 bases, 3 bases remained unmatched. The CDR3 nucleotides read TGTGCCAGCAGTGAACCGGGACAGGGGGTCTATGGCTACACCTTC. It is translated as CASSEPGQGVYGYTF.

The chain has TRBV9 and TRBJ2-4, with 9 bases identical to TRBD1. This CDR3 comprises 14 residues. Germline V gives CDR1 SGDLS, CDR2 YYNGEE. After removal of 3 bases from V and 5 bases from J, the junction contained 3 bases not matched to a gene. CDR3 in amino acids: CASSDRDRENIQYF. The DNA of the CDR3 is TGTGCCAGCAGCGACCGGGACAGGGAAAACATTCAGTACTTC.

The chain is built from TRBV5-1 and TRBJ2-1, with TRBD2 matching over 7 bases. The CDR3 spans 16 residues. Looked up from germline, CDR1 is SGHRS and CDR2 is YFSETQ. V was pared by 7 bases and J by 5 bases, with 15 bases of the junction left unmatched. As DNA, the CDR3 is TGCGCCAGCGAACTCGGTCCTAGCGGACCCGACAATGAGCAGTTCTTC. It is translated as CASELGPSGPDNEQFF.

J is TRBJ2-5 and V is TRBV27; no firm D call. Trimming pared 0 bases from V and 5 bases from J, leaving 13 bases between. This CDR3 contains 15 residues. Germline CDR1 and CDR2: MNHEY and SMNVEV (reference sequence). CDR3 bases: TGTGCCAGCAGTTTATCCCCCCCCCGGTGGGAGACCCAGTACTTC. Amino acids: CASSLSPPRWETQYF.

J is TRBJ2-3 and V is TRBV18; tentatively, D is TRBD1 or TRBD2 (5 bases each). The CDR3 sequence is 12 residues long. CDR1 KGHSH and CDR2 LQKENI come from the germline V gene. V lost 4 bases to trimming and J lost 3 bases, with 5 bases between them. The CDR3 DNA reads as TGTGCCAGCTCACGGGGGACAGATACGCAGTATTTT. Translating it yields CASSRGTDTQYF.

V and J are TRBV6-1 and TRBJ1-1; TRBD1 matches at 7 bases. With V trimmed by 2 bases and J by 3 bases, 6 bases remained unmatched. CDR1 and CDR2 (germline): MNHNS, SASEGT. The CDR3 loop spans 15 amino acids. The CDR3, as DNA: TGTGCCAGCAGTGAAAGAAGGGGGCCGGACACTGAAGCTTTCTTT. It codes for CASSERRGPDTEAFF.

J is TRBJ2-2 and V is TRBV28; possible D gene TRBD2, 6 bases. V lost 4 bases and J lost 1, with 16 bases in between. The germline CDR1 and CDR2 sequences are MDHEN and SYDVKM. The CDR3 sequence is 17 residues long. This chain's CDR3 is CASSYPTGRMNTGELFF. Written as DNA, the CDR3 is TGTGCCAGCAGTTACCCCACGGGGAGGATGAACACCGGGGAGCTGTTTTTT.

V and J are TRBV29-1 and TRBJ1-1, with 7 nucleotides matching TRBD1. The V gene's germline CDR1 is SQVTM and CDR2 ANQGSEA. V gave up 5 bases and J gave up 0 bases; unmatched junction bases: 3. This CDR3 has 13 residues. The CDR3 DNA is TGCAGCGTTTCGGGACAGCTGAACACTGAAGCTTTCTTT. Its protein product is CSVSGQLNTEAFF.

As concerns this clone: Distinct nucleotide sequences in the sample also encode this CDR3. This sequence joins TRBV28 and TRBJ2-5; D is uncertain. Trimming removed 1 base at V and 5 bases at J, with 5 bases between. This CDR3 comprises 12 residues. Germline V gene lookup returns CDR1 MDHEN and CDR2 SYDVKM. This CDR3 reads CASSLFGETQYF. The CDR3 region has the DNA TGTGCCAGCAGTTTATTTGGGGAGACCCAGTACTTC.

The chain carries TRBV28 and TRBJ2-1; 8 nucleotides match TRBD1. Germline V gives CDR1 MDHEN, CDR2 SYDVKM. CDR3 length: 13 residues. V shed 11 bases, J shed 6 bases, and the junction held 9 bases outside the gene matches. The CDR3 region has the DNA TGTGCCGGCCGGGACAGGCCTGGCAATGAGCAGTTCTTC. This sequence encodes CAGRDRPGNEQFF.

V is TRBV28 and J is TRBJ2-7; D not resolved. The CDR3 consists of 13 residues. The V gene lost 4 bases and the J gene lost 9 bases, with 16 bases spanning the gap. Germline CDR1 is MDHEN and CDR2 is SYDVKM. CDR3 in amino acids: CASSSQSLFGQYF. The CDR3 DNA sequence: TGTGCCAGCAGTTCACAATCCCTCTTTGGGCAGTACTTC.

The chain links TRBV7-8 to TRBJ2-1; no clear D gene. Germline V gene data show CDR1 as SGHVS and CDR2 as FQNEAQ. The CDR3 totals 12 residues. Trimming shortened V by 5 bases and J by 10 bases, and 12 bases separated the two germline ends. CDR3 coding DNA: TGTGCCAGCAGCCCAACCCGCGGAGAGCAGTTCTTC. It is translated as CASSPTRGEQFF.

The J gene is TRBJ1-5, the V gene TRBV2; 7 nucleotides line up with TRBD1. Germline values: CDR1 SNHLY, CDR2 FYNNEI. J lost 1 base, V lost 6 bases, and 3 bases had no gene match. CDR3 length: 14 amino acids. CDR3 coding DNA: TGTGCCAGCAGCAAGGGACAGAGCAATCAGCCCCAGCATTTT. Residues: CASSKGQSNQPQHF. Drawing the rest from reference TRBV2 and TRBJ1-5, the complete variable domain is EPEVTQTPSHQVTQMGQEVILRCVPISNHLYFYWYRQILGQKVEFLVSFYNNEISEKSEIFDDQFSVERPDGSNFTLKIRSTKLEDSAMYFCASSKGQSNQPQHFGDGTRLSIL.

The rearrangement links TRBV11-3 to TRBJ2-5, with TRBD2 identical over 11 bases. Germline CDR1 SGHNT, CDR2 YENEEA. Trimming cost V 3 bases and J 3 bases; bases outside gene matches: 6. The CDR3 spans 16 residues. CDR3 sequence reads: CASSFPQGLAEETQYF. CDR3 nucleotide sequence: TGTGCCAGCAGCTTCCCCCAGGGACTAGCGGAAGAGACCCAGTACTTC.

This clone has more than one count but fewer than ten. V and J are TRBV5-1 and TRBJ1-1, with D possibly TRBD1 on 5 matching bases. CDR3 size: 14 residues. Trimming left V 4 bases short and J 1 base short, with 11 bases between. The germline V gene encodes CDR1 SGHRS and CDR2 YFSETQ. The DNA of the CDR3 is TGCGCCAGCAGCCCATGGACACCGAACACTGAAGCTTTCTTT. Translating it yields CASSPWTPNTEAFF.

Of note for this clone: The same CDR3 can be traced to other DNA sequences in this sample. The CDR3 DNA reads as TGTGCCAGCAGTTACGGGGGTACAGATACGCAGTATTTT. It codes for CASSYGGTDTQYF. The V gene is TRBV6-5, the J gene TRBJ2-3, with D perhaps given as TRBD1 or TRBD2 (5 bases each). Germline lookup yields CDR1 MNHEY and CDR2 SVGAGI. The germline V and J ends were trimmed by 2 bases and 3 bases, with 6 bases remaining between them. The CDR3 contains 13 residues.

The chain uses TRBV19 and TRBJ1-1; D may be TRBD1 (5 bases). The CDR3 extends over 11 amino acids. Germline V gene data show CDR1 as LNHDA and CDR2 as SQIVND (reference sequence). The V and J ends lost 10 bases and 7 bases respectively, with 13 bases between them. The CDR3 region is CATIWGFEAFF. The CDR3 DNA is TGTGCCACCATTTGGGGGTTTGAAGCTTTCTTT.

The genes are TRBV7-3 and TRBJ2-2, with D unclear. The V gene's germline CDR1 is SGHTA and CDR2 FQGTGA. The CDR3 loop spans 15 amino acids. V lost 7 bases and J lost 1, with 13 bases in between. CDR3 sequence reads: CASTLNPGNTGELFF. In nucleotides, the CDR3 is TGTGCCAGCACTCTAAACCCCGGGAACACCGGGGAGCTGTTTTTT.

The rearrangement links TRBV28 to TRBJ2-1, with D unclear. Germline V gene sequence: CDR1 MDHEN, CDR2 SYDVKM. The V and J ends lost 6 bases and 2 bases respectively, with 14 bases between them. The CDR3 is made up of 15 amino acids. The CDR3 region is CASSRSLGPYNEQFF. CDR3 DNA sequence: TGTGCCAGCAGCAGGAGTCTAGGGCCCTACAATGAGCAGTTCTTC.

The gene calls are TRBV2 and TRBJ1-2; no definite D call. Deletions cut 3 bases from V and 4 bases from J, with 12 bases between. This CDR3 has 14 residues. Germline CDR1 is SNHLY and CDR2 is FYNNEI. The DNA of the CDR3 is TGTGCCAGCAGTGACAGGTCTAAGGGCTATGGCTACACCTTC. Translating it yields CASSDRSKGYGYTF.

This chain joins TRBV25-1 and TRBJ2-7; D is ambiguous. V lost 5 bases and J 12 bases, leaving 5 bases between the germline ends. The germline V gene encodes CDR1 MGHDK and CDR2 SYGVNS. There are 8 residues in the CDR3. The CDR3 DNA reads TGTGCCAGCAGTACGAGGTACTTC. Translating gives CASSTRYF.

V usage is TRBV7-6 and J usage is TRBJ1-3, with D hard to call. The CDR3 contains 18 residues. The ends were cut back, 0 bases at V and 0 bases at J, with 15 bases in the middle. Germline V CDR1 and CDR2: SGHVS, FNYEAQ. CDR3 coding DNA: TGTGCCAGCAGCTTAGCCCCACCCGGGATTCTCTCTGGAAACACCATATATTTT. It yields the protein CASSLAPPGILSGNTIYF.

This chain uses TRBV28 with TRBJ1-2; D not resolved. Trimming took off 4 bases at V and 0 bases at J, with 9 bases between the two ends. The CDR3 runs to 14 residues. Germline-derived CDR1 and CDR2 are MDHEN and SYDVKM. CDR3 DNA sequence: TGTGCCAGCAGTTCTGGGGTTCCTAACTATGGCTACACCTTC. Protein: CASSSGVPNYGYTF.

The chain links TRBV28 to TRBJ2-7, with 11 bases identical to TRBD1. The length of the CDR3 is 14 residues. Germline V gives CDR1 MDHEN, CDR2 SYDVKM. With V trimmed by 6 bases and J by 4 bases, 5 bases remained unmatched. The CDR3 here is CASRGQGAGYEQYF. CDR3 nucleotide sequence: TGTGCCAGCAGAGGACAGGGGGCTGGGTACGAGCAGTACTTC.

The genes are TRBV5-1 and TRBJ2-3; 12 bases are a match to TRBD2. J lost 0 bases, V lost 4 bases, and 6 bases had no gene match. CDR3 size: 17 residues. Per the germline V gene, CDR1 is SGHRS and CDR2 is YFSETQ. DNA for the CDR3: TGCGCCAGCAGCAGGCGGACTAGCGGGGACAGCACAGATACGCAGTATTTT. Translated, it gives CASSRRTSGDSTDTQYF.

The V call is TRBV10-1, the J call TRBJ2-7; D is perhaps TRBD1 (6 bases). This CDR3 is 11 amino acids long. Per germline, CDR1 WNHNN and CDR2 SYGVQD (reference sequence). V was trimmed by 10 bases and J by 4 bases, leaving 11 bases between them. The CDR3 here is CATPRGYEQYF. CDR3 bases: TGCGCCACCCCCAGGGGATACGAGCAGTACTTC.